The 11 T cell receptor beta chains below come from one sample, sequenced in a study of graft-versus-host responses after intestinal transplantation. Repertoires were generated with immunoSEQ multiplex PCR, while TCRdb's copy carries only in-frame clones and drops some. Of roughly 21,000 clones detected, 30% to 40% appear once; the ten largest clones hold roughly 9.2%. The authors plated approximately 200,000 CFSE-labeled responder cells with approximately 200,000 irradiated, violet-dye-labeled stimulator cells. The input for sequencing was alloreactive CD8+ T cells from a mixed lymphocyte reaction culture, taken before intestinal transplant. The subset denotes: CFSE-low proliferating T cells sorted from roughly six-day pre-transplant mixed lymphocyte reaction (GvH or HvG direction). These receptors were obtained from a human patient who received an intestinal transplant.

This clone has just one count. The rearrangement uses TRBV28 and TRBJ2-7; 12 bases line up with TRBD2. The CDR3 extends over 14 amino acids. CDR1 and CDR2 from the germline V gene are MDHEN and SYDVKM. V shed 2 bases, J shed 4 bases, and the junction held 0 bases outside the gene matches. In DNA, the CDR3 is TGTGCCAGCAGTTTAGGGACTAGCGGGTACGAGCAGTACTTC. This gives the protein CASSLGTSGYEQYF. The whole variable domain, remainder taken from reference TRBV28 and TRBJ2-7, is DVKVTQSSRYLVKRTGEKVFLECVQDMDHENMFWYRQDPGLGLRLIYFSYDVKMKEKGDIPEGYSVSREKKERFSLILESASTNQTSMYLCASSLGTSGYEQYFGPGTRLTVT.

This clone was detected only a few times. The CDR3, as DNA: TGTGCCAGCAGCTTTGGGGGACAGAACTACGAGCAGTACTTC. As protein: CASSFGGQNYEQYF. The chain uses TRBV12-1 and TRBJ2-7; the D segment call TRBD1 is taken from the table without a DNA check. TRBV12-1 is tagged as a pseudogene. CDR3 size: 14 residues.

The V call is TRBV6-5, the J call TRBJ1-2; 7 nucleotides agree with TRBD1. This CDR3 contains 15 residues. CDR1 and CDR2 (germline): MNHEY, SVGAGI. V dropped 0 bases and J dropped 3; count of bases not matched to a gene: 4. CDR3 region: CASSYSIRGDYGYTF. CDR3 nucleotide sequence: TGTGCCAGCAGTTACTCGATCAGGGGGGACTATGGCTACACCTTC.

This chain's CDR3 is CASSEGPGGVYEQYF. DNA for the CDR3: TGTGCCAGCAGTGAAGGACCCGGGGGTGTCTACGAGCAGTACTTC. This rearrangement joins TRBV2 to TRBJ2-7; the D gene is possibly TRBD2 (6 bases). This CDR3 is built from 15 residues. Germline V lookup: CDR1 SNHLY, CDR2 FYNNEI. The V and J ends lost 1 base and 3 bases respectively, with 13 bases between them.

This clone was observed a few times. The chain combines TRBV2 with TRBJ2-1, with TRBD1 matching over 7 bases. CDR3 length: 11 residues. Germline CDR1 SNHLY, CDR2 FYNNEI. After removal of 6 bases from V and 14 bases from J, the junction contained 7 bases not matched to a gene. CDR3 bases: TGTGCCAGCAGACCCCGACAGGGAGAGTTCTTC. It codes for CASRPRQGEFF.

A few counts support this clone. The chain has TRBV7-9 and TRBJ2-7; TRBD1 matches 9 bases. Germline CDR1 is SEHNR and CDR2 is FQNEAQ (reference sequence). CDR3 length: 14 residues. Unmatched junction bases numbered 3, after V lost 5 bases and J lost 1 base. The CDR3 sequence is CASSPGTGSYEQYF. CDR3 DNA: TGTGCCAGCAGCCCCGGGACAGGGTCCTACGAGCAGTACTTC.

This clone was counted only a few times. The V gene is TRBV5-4, the J gene TRBJ2-7; TRBD1 matches 9 bases. J was trimmed by 1 base and V by 4 bases; bases with no gene match: 3. Looked up from germline, CDR1 is SGHNT and CDR2 is YYREEE (reference sequence). The CDR3 covers 14 residues. The CDR3 coding sequence is TGTGCCAGCAGCCCCGGGACAGGGTCCTACGAGCAGTACTTC. Its translation: CASSPGTGSYEQYF.

This clone was seen a handful of times. The rearrangement joins TRBV5-4 to TRBJ1-4; the D gene is possibly TRBD1 (5 bases). The germline CDR1 and CDR2 sequences are SGHNT and YYREEE (reference sequence). The CDR3 consists of 15 residues. V shed 0 bases and J shed 8 bases, with 14 bases lying between them. This chain's CDR3 is CASSLEDGGEEKLFF. Here the CDR3 DNA reads TGTGCCAGCAGCTTGGAGGACGGGGGAGAAGAAAAACTGTTTTTT.

The rearrangement links TRBV7-6 to TRBJ1-1; no definite D call. The germline CDR1 and CDR2 sequences are SGHVS and FNYEAQ. Trimming shortened V by 0 bases and J by 4 bases, and 6 bases separated the two germline ends. This CDR3 spans 13 amino acids. In DNA, the CDR3 is TGTGCCAGCAGCTTAGCGCATGGCACTGAAGCTTTCTTT. This codes for CASSLAHGTEAFF.

This clone came up a few times. The chain combines TRBV4-3 with TRBJ2-7, with 7 bases fitting TRBD1. There are 15 residues in the CDR3. Germline values: CDR1 LGHNA, CDR2 YSLEER. With 2 bases clipped from V and 2 bases from J, the junction kept 6 bases outside the gene matches. In DNA, the CDR3 is TGCGCCAGCAGCCAATATATTGGACAGGCCTACGAGCAGTACTTC. This sequence encodes CASSQYIGQAYEQYF.

This clone came up a few times. The rearrangement links TRBV4-1 to TRBJ2-7; 7 bases align to TRBD1. Germline CDR1 MGHRA, CDR2 YSYEKL. CDR3 length equals 15 residues. V shed 2 bases, J shed 2 bases, and the junction held 6 bases outside the gene matches. Here the CDR3 DNA reads TGCGCCAGCAGCCAATATATTGGACAGGCCTACGAGCAGTACTTC. Amino acids: CASSQYIGQAYEQYF.